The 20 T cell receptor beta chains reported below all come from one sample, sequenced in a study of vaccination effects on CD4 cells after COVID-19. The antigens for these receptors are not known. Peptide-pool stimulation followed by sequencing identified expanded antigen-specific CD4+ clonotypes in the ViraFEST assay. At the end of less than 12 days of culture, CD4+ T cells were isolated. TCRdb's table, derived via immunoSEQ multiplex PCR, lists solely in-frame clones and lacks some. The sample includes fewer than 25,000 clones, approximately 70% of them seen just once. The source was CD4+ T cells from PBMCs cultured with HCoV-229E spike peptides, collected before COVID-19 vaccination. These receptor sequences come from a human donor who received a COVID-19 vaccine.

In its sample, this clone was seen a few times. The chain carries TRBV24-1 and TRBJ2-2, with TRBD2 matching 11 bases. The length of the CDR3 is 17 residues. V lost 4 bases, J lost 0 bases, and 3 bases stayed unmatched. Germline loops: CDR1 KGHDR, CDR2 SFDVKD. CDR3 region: CATSDQGLAANTGELFF. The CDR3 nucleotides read TGTGCCACCAGTGACCAGGGACTAGCGGCGAACACCGGGGAGCTGTTTTTT.

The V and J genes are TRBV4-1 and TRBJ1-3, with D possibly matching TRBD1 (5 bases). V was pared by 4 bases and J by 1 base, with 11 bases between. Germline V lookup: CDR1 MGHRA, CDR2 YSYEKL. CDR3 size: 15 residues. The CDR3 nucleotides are TGCGCCAGCAGCCGATTGGGGACTTCTGGAAACACCATATATTTT. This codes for CASSRLGTSGNTIYF.

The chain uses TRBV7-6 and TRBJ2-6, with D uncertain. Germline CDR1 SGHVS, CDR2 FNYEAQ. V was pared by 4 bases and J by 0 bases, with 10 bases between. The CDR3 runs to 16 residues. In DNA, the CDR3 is TGTGCCAGCAGCTCTCGACGCAGCTCTGGGGCCAACGTCCTGACTTTC. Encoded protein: CASSSRRSSGANVLTF.

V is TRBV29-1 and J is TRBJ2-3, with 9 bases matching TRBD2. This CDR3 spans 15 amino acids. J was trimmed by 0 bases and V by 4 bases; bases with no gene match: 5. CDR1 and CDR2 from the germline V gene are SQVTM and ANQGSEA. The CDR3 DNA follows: TGCAGCGTTGCCCGACTAGCGGACAGCACAGATACGCAGTATTTT. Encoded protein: CSVARLADSTDTQYF.

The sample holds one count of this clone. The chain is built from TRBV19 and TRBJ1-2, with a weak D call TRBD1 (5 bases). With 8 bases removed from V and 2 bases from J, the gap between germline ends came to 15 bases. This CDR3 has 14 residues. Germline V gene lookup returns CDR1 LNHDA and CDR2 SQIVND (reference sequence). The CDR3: CASGPWGTNYGYTF. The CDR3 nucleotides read TGTGCCAGTGGCCCCTGGGGGACCAACTATGGCTACACCTTC.

The chain's CDR3 is CASSLTGIANYGYTF. DNA for the CDR3: TGTGCCAGCAGTCTTACTGGGATAGCTAACTATGGCTACACCTTC. The chain employs TRBV2 and TRBJ1-2; D is ambiguous. The V end lost 5 bases, the J end lost 0 bases, and 13 bases lay between the germline ends. Per germline, CDR1 SNHLY and CDR2 FYNNEI. The CDR3 sequence is 15 residues long.

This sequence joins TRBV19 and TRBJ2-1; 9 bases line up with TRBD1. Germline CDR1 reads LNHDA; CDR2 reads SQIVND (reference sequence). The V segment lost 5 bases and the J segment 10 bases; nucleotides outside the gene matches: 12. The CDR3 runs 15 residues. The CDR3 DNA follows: TGTGCCAGTAGTGTTACCGGGACAGGGACTCGGGAGCAGTTCTTC. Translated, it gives CASSVTGTGTREQFF.

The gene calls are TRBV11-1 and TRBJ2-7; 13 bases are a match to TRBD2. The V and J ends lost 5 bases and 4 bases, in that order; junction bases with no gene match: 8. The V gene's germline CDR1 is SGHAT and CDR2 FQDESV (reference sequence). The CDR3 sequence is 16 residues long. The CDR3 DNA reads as TGTGCCAGCAGCGGCAGCTCGGGACTAGCGGGGTACGAGCAGTACTTC. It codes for CASSGSSGLAGYEQYF.

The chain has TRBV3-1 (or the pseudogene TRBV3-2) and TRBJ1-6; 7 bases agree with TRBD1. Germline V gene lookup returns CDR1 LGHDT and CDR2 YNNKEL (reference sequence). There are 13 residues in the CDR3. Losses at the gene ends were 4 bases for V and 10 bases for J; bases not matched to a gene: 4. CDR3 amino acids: CASSLQGISPLHF. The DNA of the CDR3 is TGTGCCAGCAGCCTACAGGGGATCTCACCCCTCCACTTT.

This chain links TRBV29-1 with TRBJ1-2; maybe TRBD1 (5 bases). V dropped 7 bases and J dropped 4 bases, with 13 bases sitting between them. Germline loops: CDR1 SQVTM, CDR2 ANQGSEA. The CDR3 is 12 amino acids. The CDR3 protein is CSGRDRRYGYTF. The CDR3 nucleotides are TGCAGCGGCAGGGACCGCCGCTATGGCTACACCTTC.

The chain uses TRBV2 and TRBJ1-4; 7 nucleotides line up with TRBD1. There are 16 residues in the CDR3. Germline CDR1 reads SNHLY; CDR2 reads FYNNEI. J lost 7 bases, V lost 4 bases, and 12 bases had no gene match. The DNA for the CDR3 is TGTGCCAGCAGTGTAGAGACAGGGAGCCGTCGTGAAAAACTGTTTTTT. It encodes CASSVETGSRREKLFF.

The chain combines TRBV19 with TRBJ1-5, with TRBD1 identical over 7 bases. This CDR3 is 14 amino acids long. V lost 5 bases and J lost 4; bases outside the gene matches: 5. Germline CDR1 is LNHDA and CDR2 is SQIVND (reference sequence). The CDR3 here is CASSSQGGNQPQHF. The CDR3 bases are TGTGCCAGTAGTTCGCAGGGGGGTAATCAGCCCCAGCATTTT.

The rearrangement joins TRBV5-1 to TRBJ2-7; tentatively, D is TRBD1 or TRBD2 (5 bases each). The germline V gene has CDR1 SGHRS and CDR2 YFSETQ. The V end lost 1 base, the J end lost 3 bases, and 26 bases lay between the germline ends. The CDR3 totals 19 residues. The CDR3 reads CASSLSLGVGSGPHYEQYF. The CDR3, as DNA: TGCGCCAGCAGCTTGTCCCTGGGCGTGGGGTCGGGACCTCACTACGAGCAGTACTTC.

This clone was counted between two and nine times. The CDR3 DNA follows: TGTGCCAGTAGTCCCACCGGGACCCCGGAGGGGACGTACTTC. This translates into CASSPTGTPEGTYF. The chain combines TRBV19 with TRBJ2-7; TRBD2 might be the D (6 bases). Trimming removed 5 bases at V and 12 bases at J, with 23 bases between. Germline V lookup: CDR1 LNHDA, CDR2 SQIVND (reference sequence). The CDR3 loop spans 14 amino acids.

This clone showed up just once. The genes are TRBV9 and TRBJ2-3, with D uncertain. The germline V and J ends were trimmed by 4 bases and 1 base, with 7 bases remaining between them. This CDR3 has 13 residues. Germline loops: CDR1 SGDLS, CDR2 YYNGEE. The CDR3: CASSMDRTDTQYF. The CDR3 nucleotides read TGTGCCAGCAGCATGGACCGCACAGATACGCAGTATTTT.

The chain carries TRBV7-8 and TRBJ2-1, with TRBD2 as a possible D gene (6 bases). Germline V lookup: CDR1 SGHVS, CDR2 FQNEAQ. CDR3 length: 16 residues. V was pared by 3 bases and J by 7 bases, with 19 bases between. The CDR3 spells CASSLNRGLRKNEQFF. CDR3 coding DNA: TGTGCCAGCAGCTTGAATAGGGGACTCCGGAAGAATGAGCAGTTCTTC.

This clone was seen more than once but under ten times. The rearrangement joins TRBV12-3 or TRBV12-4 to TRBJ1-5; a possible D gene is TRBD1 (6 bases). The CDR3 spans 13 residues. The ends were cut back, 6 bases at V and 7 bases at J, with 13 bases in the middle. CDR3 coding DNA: TGTGCCAGCAGCACAGGGAACGGGCAGCCCCAGCATTTT. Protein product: CASSTGNGQPQHF.

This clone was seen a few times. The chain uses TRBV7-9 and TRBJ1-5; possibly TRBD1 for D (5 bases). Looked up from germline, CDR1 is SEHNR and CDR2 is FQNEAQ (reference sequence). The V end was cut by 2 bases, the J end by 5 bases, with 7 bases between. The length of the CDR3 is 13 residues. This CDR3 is CASSLQGDQPQHF. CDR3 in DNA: TGTGCCAGCAGCTTACAGGGCGATCAGCCCCAGCATTTT.

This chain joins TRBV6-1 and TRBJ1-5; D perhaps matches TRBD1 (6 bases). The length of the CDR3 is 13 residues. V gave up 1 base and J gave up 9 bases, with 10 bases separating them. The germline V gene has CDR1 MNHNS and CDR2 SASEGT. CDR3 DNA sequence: TGTGCCAGCAGTGAAGTCTCACAGGGGCCCCAGCATTTT. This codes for CASSEVSQGPQHF.

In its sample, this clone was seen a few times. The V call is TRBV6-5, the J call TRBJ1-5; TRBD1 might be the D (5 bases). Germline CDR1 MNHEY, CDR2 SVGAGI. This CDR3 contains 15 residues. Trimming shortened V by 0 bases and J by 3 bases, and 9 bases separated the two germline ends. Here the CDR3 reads CASSYSRGDNQPQHF. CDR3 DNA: TGTGCCAGCAGTTACTCTCGGGGGGACAATCAGCCCCAGCATTTT.